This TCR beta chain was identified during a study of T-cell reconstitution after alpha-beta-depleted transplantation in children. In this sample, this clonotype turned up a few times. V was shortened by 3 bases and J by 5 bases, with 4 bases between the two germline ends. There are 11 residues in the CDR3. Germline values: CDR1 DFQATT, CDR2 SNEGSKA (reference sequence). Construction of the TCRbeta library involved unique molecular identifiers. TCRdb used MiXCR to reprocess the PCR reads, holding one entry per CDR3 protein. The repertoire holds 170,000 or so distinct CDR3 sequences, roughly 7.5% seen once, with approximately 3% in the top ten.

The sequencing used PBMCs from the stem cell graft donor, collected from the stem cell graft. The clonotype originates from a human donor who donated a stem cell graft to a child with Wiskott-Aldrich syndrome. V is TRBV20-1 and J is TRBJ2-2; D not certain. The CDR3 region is CSARGTGELFF. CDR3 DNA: TGCAGTGCTAGGGGGACCGGGGAGCTGTTTTTT.